This TCR beta chain appears in the sequencing data of a study of OX40 agonist ivuxolimab in advanced cancers. In the study overall: Ivuxolimab is a fully human IgG2 antibody that activates OX40 (CD134).

Sequenced by immunoSEQ multiplex PCR; TCRdb stores in-frame clones only, minus some. The sample yields about 75,000 clones, roughly 86% seen once. Deletions cut 8 bases from V and 3 bases from J, with 13 bases between. The CDR3 contains 13 residues. The germline CDR1 and CDR2 sequences are SNHLY and FYNNEI. Samples were taken at baseline and on day 1 of cycles 4 and 7. Findings and limits, study-wide: Certain nonresponders additionally had low normalized T-cell clonal expansion. In the 0.1-3.0 mg/kg groups, partial responders showed among the lowest expansion.

Regarding this clone: Its target is not known.

The material sequenced was CD4+ or CD8+ T cells sorted from blood, taken in a trial of the OX40 agonist ivuxolimab. The receptor was derived from an adult with an advanced solid tumor such as melanoma, head and neck, liver or kidney cancer. The chain links TRBV2 to TRBJ2-5; D gene ambiguous. DNA of the CDR3: TGTGCCAGCGAGGTGACTCCTGAAGAGACCCAGTACTTC. This translates into CASEVTPEETQYF.